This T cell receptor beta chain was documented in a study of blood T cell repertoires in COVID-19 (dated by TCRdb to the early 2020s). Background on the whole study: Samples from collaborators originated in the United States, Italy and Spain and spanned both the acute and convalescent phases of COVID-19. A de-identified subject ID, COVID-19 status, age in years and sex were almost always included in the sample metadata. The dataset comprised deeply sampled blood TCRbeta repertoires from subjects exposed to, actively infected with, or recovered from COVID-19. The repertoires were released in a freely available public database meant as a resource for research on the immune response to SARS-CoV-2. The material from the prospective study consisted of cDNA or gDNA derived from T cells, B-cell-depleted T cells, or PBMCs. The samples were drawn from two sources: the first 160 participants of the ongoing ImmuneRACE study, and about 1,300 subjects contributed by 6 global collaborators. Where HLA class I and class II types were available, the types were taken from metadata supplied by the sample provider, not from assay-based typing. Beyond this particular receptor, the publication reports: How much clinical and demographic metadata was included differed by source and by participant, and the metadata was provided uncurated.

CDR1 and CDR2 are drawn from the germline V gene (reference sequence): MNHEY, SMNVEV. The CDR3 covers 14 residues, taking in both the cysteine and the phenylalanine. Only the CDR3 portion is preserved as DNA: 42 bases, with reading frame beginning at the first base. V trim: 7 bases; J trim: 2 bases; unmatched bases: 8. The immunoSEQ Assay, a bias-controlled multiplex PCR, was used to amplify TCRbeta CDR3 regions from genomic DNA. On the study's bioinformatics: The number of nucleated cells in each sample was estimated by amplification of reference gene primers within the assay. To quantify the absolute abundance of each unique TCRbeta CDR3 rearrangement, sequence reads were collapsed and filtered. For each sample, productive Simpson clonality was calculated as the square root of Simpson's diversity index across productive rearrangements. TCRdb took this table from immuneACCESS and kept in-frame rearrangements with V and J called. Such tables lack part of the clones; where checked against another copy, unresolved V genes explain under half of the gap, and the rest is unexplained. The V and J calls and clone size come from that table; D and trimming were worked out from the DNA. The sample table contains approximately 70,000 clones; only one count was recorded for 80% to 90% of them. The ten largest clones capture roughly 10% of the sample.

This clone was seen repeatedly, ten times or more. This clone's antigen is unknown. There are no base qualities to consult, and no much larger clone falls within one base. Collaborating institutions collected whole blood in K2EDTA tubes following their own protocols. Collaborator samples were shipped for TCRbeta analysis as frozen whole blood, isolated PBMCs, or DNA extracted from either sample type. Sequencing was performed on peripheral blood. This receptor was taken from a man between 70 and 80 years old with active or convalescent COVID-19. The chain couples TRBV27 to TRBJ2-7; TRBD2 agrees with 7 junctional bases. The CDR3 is CASTLRGGTYEQYF. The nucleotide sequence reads TGTGCCAGCACGCTTAGGGGAGGGACCTACGAGCAGTACTTC.